These 14 T cell receptor beta chains came from one sample sequenced in a study of response to subunit inactivated influenza vaccine. TCRdb re-called the RT-PCR reads with MiXCR, one entry per CDR3 protein. The repertoire consists of 500,000 to 650,000 distinct CDR3 sequences, with approximately 7.1% occurring once and the leading ten covering 10% to 15%. Sequenced material: PBMCs from blood, taken roughly 24 months after vaccination. Receptors originate from a man aged 50 to 69 who received an inactivated influenza vaccine.

The chain joins TRBV12-3 or TRBV12-4 to TRBJ1-4, with TRBD1 matching 9 bases. The ends lost 5 bases at V and 4 bases at J; junction bases unmatched: 14. The CDR3 is made up of 18 amino acids. This CDR3 is CASSPSPGTGNGNEKLFF. CDR3 DNA sequence: TGTGCCAGCAGTCCCAGTCCCGGGACAGGGAACGGTAATGAAAAACTGTTTTTT.

This clonotype occurred many times. The CDR3 coding sequence is TGCAGTGCTAGAGATGGAGCGGGGAACGTCTACGAGCAGTACTTC. Amino acids: CSARDGAGNVYEQYF. The chain employs TRBV20-1 and TRBJ2-7; TRBD2 matches 7 bases. Germline CDR1 DFQATT, CDR2 SNEGSKA (reference sequence). V lost 0 bases and J lost 3; bases outside the gene matches: 8. The CDR3 spans 15 residues.

The table lists this clonotype with a few counts. The chain combines TRBV27 with TRBJ1-1; D is unresolved. The germline V gene encodes CDR1 MNHEY and CDR2 SMNVEV (reference sequence). The length of the CDR3 is 13 residues. Trimming removed 5 bases from V and 1 base from J, with 8 bases in between. The CDR3 DNA reads TGTGCCAGCAGTCGACACGAGAACACTGAAGCTTTCTTT. Its translation is CASSRHENTEAFF.

A few counts support this clonotype. The CDR3 DNA is TGTGCCAGCAGCCTGGCCCATCGGGGCCAAGAGACCCAGTACTTC. It specifies CASSLAHRGQETQYF. The genes are TRBV4-2 and TRBJ2-5; D is possibly TRBD2 (5 bases). The germline gives CDR1 LGHNA, CDR2 YNFKEQ. CDR3 length: 15 residues. Trimming shortened V by 4 bases and J by 1 base, and 13 bases separated the two germline ends.

This rearrangement joins TRBV29-1 to TRBJ2-7, with 9 nucleotides matching TRBD1. In germline, CDR1 is SQVTM, CDR2 ANQGSEA. The CDR3 is 13 residues long. Germline trimming cut 6 bases from V and 2 bases from J; bases unmatched to any gene: 5. The CDR3, as DNA: TGCAGCGTGTCTCACAGGGGGCCCTACGAGCAGTACTTC. This encodes CSVSHRGPYEQYF.

This clonotype turned up a few times. The chain joins TRBV10-3 to TRBJ1-2; unclear D gene. V was pared by 2 bases and J by 3 bases, with 10 bases between. Germline V gene data show CDR1 as ENHRY and CDR2 as SYGVKD. The CDR3 has 14 residues. The CDR3 loop is CAISELGYDYGYTF. CDR3 DNA: TGTGCCATCAGTGAGCTGGGGTACGACTATGGCTACACCTTC.

This clonotype was observed a handful of times. The chain uses TRBV7-8 and TRBJ1-4, with D possibly TRBD1 on 6 matching bases. V shed 3 bases and J shed 1 base, with 24 bases lying between them. Germline V gives CDR1 SGHVS, CDR2 FQNEAQ. This CDR3 comprises 20 residues. The CDR3: CASSFSDPGQGIVTNEKLFF. In nucleotides, the CDR3 is TGTGCCAGCAGCTTTAGCGACCCGGGCCAGGGGATCGTAACTAATGAAAAACTGTTTTTT.

The sample holds a few counts of this clonotype. V is TRBV9 and J is TRBJ2-1; 9 positions match TRBD2. Germline CDR1 and CDR2: SGDLS and YYNGEE. CDR3 length: 18 amino acids. Trimming removed 3 bases from V and 2 bases from J; junction bases left unmatched: 12. The CDR3 here is CASSAAGSSGGTYNEQFF. CDR3 bases: TGTGCCAGCAGCGCCGCCGGGAGTAGCGGGGGTACCTACAATGAGCAGTTCTTC.

Points on this clonotype: A much larger clone differs by one base, so this may be a read error. The chain combines TRBV5-1 with TRBJ1-2; maybe TRBD1 (5 bases). The CDR3 sequence is 15 residues long. Germline V lookup: CDR1 SGHRS, CDR2 YFSETQ. The CDR3 DNA sequence: TGCGCCATCAGCTCAGATACAGGAACCTTCTATGGCTACACCTTC. Translation gives CAISSDTGTFYGYTF.

This clonotype has only a few counts. This chain connects TRBV4-3 to TRBJ2-2, with D tentatively TRBD1 (5 bases). V lost 4 bases and J 0 bases, leaving 18 bases between the germline ends. Germline V lookup: CDR1 LGHNA, CDR2 YSLEER. CDR3 size: 18 residues. This chain's CDR3 is CASSPVRQGFANTGELFF. CDR3 nucleotides: TGCGCCAGCAGCCCCGTCCGGCAGGGTTTTGCGAACACCGGGGAGCTGTTTTTT.

This clonotype has a count of ten or more. This chain connects TRBV3-1 to TRBJ1-1; tentative D call: TRBD1 (6 bases). Germline-derived CDR1 and CDR2 are LGHDT and YNNKEL (reference sequence). V lost 2 bases to trimming and J lost 5 bases, with 9 bases between them. This CDR3 comprises 13 residues. CDR3 DNA sequence: TGTGCCAGCAGCCAACTAGGGGGAACTGAAGCTTTCTTT. Translated: CASSQLGGTEAFF.

The CDR3 region has the DNA TGTGCCAGCAGAGACGACAGGGTTACAGAGACCCAGTACTTC. It is translated as CASRDDRVTETQYF. The V gene is TRBV2, the J gene TRBJ2-5; 7 nucleotides match TRBD1. CDR1 SNHLY and CDR2 FYNNEI come from the germline V gene. There are 14 residues in the CDR3. V shed 6 bases and J 4 bases; nucleotides not matched to a gene: 8.

This clonotype was seen at least ten times. The rearrangement joins TRBV7-2 to TRBJ2-1; the D is unclear. The CDR3 covers 16 residues. The germline V and J ends were trimmed by 7 bases and 6 bases, with 22 bases remaining between them. The V gene's germline CDR1 is SGHTA and CDR2 FQGNSA. CDR3 sequence: CASTVDGLVAINEQFF. The CDR3 bases are TGTGCCAGCACCGTAGATGGGCTAGTGGCGATCAATGAGCAGTTCTTC.

CDR3 loop: CSAPEDRSGNIQYF. CDR3 sequence (DNA): TGCAGTGCGCCCGAGGACAGGTCGGGAAACATTCAGTACTTC. The chain carries TRBV20-1 and TRBJ2-4, with 7 bases matching TRBD1. Germline trimming cut 6 bases from V and 6 bases from J; bases unmatched to any gene: 11. This CDR3 is built from 14 residues. Germline V lookup: CDR1 DFQATT, CDR2 SNEGSKA (reference sequence).